Reported below is one T cell receptor beta chain. What it binds is not known. Deletions cut 4 bases from V and 3 bases from J, with 16 bases between. The CDR3 contains 16 residues. Germline V gene sequence: CDR1 MNHEY, CDR2 SVGAGI. This entry is derived from a study of T cells in localized non-small cell lung cancer. The study, taken as a whole, reports: The study found T cell clonality highest in uninvolved adjacent lung, above tumor.

The assay was immunoSEQ multiplex PCR, and TCRdb's table has in-frame clones only and misses some. The sample has 23,000 or so clones; about 90% are singletons. The clonotype comes from a male donor older than 55 with stage II squamous cell lung carcinoma. This specimen consisted of peripheral blood, obtained before any cancer treatment. The V gene is TRBV6-5, the J gene TRBJ1-5; tentative D call: TRBD1 (6 bases). The CDR3 DNA is TGTGCCAGCAGTTCCGTGGACAGAGTCCCCAATCAGCCCCAGCATTTT. Its protein product is CASSSVDRVPNQPQHF.